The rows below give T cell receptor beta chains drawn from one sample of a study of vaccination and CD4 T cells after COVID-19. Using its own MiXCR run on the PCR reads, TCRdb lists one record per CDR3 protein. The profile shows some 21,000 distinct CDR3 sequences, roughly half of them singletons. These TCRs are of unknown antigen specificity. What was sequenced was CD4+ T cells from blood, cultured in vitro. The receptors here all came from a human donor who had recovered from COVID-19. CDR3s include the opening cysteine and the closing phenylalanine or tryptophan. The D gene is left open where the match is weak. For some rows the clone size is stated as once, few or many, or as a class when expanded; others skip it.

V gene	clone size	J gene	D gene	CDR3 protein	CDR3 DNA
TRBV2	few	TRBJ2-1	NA	CASRTEGYNEQFF	TGTGCCAGCAGGACAGAGGGGTACAATGAGCAGTTCTTC
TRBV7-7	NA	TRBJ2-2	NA	CASSFLRGGTGELFF	TGTGCCAGCAGCTTTCTCAGGGGGGGAACCGGGGAGCTGTTTTTT
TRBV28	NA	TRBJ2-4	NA	CASSLTDYAKNIQYF	TGTGCCAGCAGTTTGACAGACTATGCCAAAAACATTCAGTACTTC
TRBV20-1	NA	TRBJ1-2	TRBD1	CSARDRGRGYGYTF	TGCAGTGCTAGAGACAGGGGGCGGGGCTATGGCTACACCTTC
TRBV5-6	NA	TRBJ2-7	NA	CASSLGVGRAPYEQYF	TGTGCCAGCAGCTTGGGGGTCGGCAGGGCGCCCTACGAGCAGTACTTC
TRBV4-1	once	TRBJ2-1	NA	CASSQLLGNEQFF	TGCGCCAGCAGCCAGCTGTTGGGAAATGAGCAGTTCTTC
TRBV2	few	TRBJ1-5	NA	CASSGGAGKNQPQHF	TGTGCCAGCAGCGGGGGGGCTGGGAAGAATCAGCCCCAGCATTTT
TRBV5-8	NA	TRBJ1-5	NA	CASSLRGDQPQHF	TGTGCCAGCAGCTTGAGGGGGGATCAGCCCCAGCATTTT
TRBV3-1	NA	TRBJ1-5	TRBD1	CASSYGPGTGGGNQPQHF	TGTGCCAGCAGCTATGGACCCGGGACAGGGGGTGGCAATCAGCCCCAGCATTTT
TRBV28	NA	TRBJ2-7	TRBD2	CASSLGLAGRYEQYF	TGTGCCAGCAGTTTAGGACTAGCGGGGCGTTACGAGCAGTACTTC
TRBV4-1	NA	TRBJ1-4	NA	CASSPHRGEATNEKLFF	TGCGCCAGCAGCCCACACCGGGGGGAGGCAACTAATGAAAAACTGTTTTTT
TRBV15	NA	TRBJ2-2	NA	CATSGSPLTTGELFF	TGTGCCACCAGCGGCTCTCCCCTTACCACCGGGGAGCTGTTTTTT
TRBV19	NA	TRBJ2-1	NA	CASSAGGEQFF	TGTGCCAGTAGTGCAGGAGGTGAGCAGTTCTTC
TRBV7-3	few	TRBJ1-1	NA	CASSLFGGDTEAFF	TGTGCCAGCAGCTTATTCGGGGGAGACACTGAAGCTTTCTTT
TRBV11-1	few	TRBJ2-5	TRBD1	CASSIGQGQETQYF	TGTGCCAGCAGCATCGGACAGGGTCAAGAGACCCAGTACTTC
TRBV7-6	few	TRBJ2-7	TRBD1	CASSLNDRAEQYF	TGTGCCAGCAGCTTAAATGACAGGGCCGAGCAGTACTTC